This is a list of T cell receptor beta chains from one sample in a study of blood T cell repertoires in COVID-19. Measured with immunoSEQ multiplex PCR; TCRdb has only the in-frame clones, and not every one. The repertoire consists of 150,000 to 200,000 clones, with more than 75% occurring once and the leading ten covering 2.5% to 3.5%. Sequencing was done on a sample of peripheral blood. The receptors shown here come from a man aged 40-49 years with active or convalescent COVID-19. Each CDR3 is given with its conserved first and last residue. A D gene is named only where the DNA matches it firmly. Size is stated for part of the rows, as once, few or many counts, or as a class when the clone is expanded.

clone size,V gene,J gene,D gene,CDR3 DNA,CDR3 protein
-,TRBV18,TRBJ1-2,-,TGTGCCAGCTCCCGTCCGCAGGATGGCTACACCTTC,CASSRPQDGYTF
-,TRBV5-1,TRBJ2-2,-,TGCGCCAGCAGCAACGACAAGTACACCGGGGAGCTGTTTTTT,CASSNDKYTGELFF
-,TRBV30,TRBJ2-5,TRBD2,TGTGCCTGGAGTAGGCTAGCGGGGCTAGAGACCCAGTACTTC,CAWSRLAGLETQYF
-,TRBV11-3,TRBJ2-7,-,TGTGCCAGCAGCTTGAGGGAGGCAAACTCCTACGAGCAGTACTTC,CASSLREANSYEQYF
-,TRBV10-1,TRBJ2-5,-,TGCGCCAGCAGTGTTACGGGGCAAGAGACCCAGTACTTC,CASSVTGQETQYF
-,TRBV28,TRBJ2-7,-,TGTGCCAGCAGTACAGGGTTCTACGAGCAGTACTTC,CASSTGFYEQYF
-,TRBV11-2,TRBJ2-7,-,TGTGCCAGCAGCTCCAGGCACGAGCAGTACTTC,CASSSRHEQYF
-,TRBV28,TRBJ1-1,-,TGTGCCAGCAGTTTATCTCAGGGTTTGGGGTCTTTATGGGACACTGAAGCTTTCTTT,CASSLSQGLGSLWDTEAFF
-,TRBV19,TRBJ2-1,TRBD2,TGTGCCAGTAGTATCCTCCAAGCGGGGTTATCCTACAATGAGCAGTTCTTC,CASSILQAGLSYNEQFF
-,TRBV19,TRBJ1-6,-,TGTGCCAGTCGGACATTCGCAAGCTCCTATAATTCACCCCTCCACTTT,CASRTFASSYNSPLHF
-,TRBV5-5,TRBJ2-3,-,TGTGCCAGCAGCTTCGGGAAACTCACAGATACGCAGTATTTT,CASSFGKLTDTQYF
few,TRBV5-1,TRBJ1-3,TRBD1,TGCGCCAGCAGCAGGGGGACAGGGGACTCTGGAAACACCATATATTTT,CASSRGTGDSGNTIYF
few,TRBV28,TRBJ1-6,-,TGTGCCAGCAGCACTAGGGTAAGGGCGCGGTATTTGGATTCACCCCTCCACTTT,CASSTRVRARYLDSPLHF
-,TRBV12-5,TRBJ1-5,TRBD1,TGTGCTAGTGGTCCGGGACAGGGATTGGATCAGCCCCAGCATTTT,CASGPGQGLDQPQHF
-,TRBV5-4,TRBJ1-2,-,TGTGCCAGCAGCCTTTCAGCTAACTATGGCTACACCTTC,CASSLSANYGYTF
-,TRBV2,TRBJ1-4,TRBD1,TGTGCCAGCAGGACAGGGCTAGGATTTGAAAAACTGTTTTTT,CASRTGLGFEKLFF
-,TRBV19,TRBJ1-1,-,TGTGCCAGTAGTTGGGGGGGCACTGAAGCTTTCTTT,CASSWGGTEAFF
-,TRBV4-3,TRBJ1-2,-,TGCGCCAGCAGCCAAGACGTCAGGGGTCTACGGGGCTACACCTTC,CASSQDVRGLRGYTF
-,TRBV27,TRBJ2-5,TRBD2,TGTGCCAGCAGTTCCCTAGGACTAGCGGGGGCCCAAGAGACCCAGTACTTC,CASSSLGLAGAQETQYF
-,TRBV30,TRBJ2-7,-,TGTGCCTGGAGTGACGAAAAAGGGGGAACAAGCTACGAGCAGTACTTC,CAWSDEKGGTSYEQYF
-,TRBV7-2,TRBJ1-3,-,TGTGCCAGCAGCTTAGTGGCACCCGGACAGAACTCTGGAAACACCATATATTTT,CASSLVAPGQNSGNTIYF
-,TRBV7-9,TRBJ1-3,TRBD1,TGTGCCAGCAGCACGACAGGGTCCCCTGGAAACACCATATATTTT,CASSTTGSPGNTIYF
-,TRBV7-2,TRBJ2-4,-,TGTGCCAGCAGCTTAGGGGGCACTATAGCCAAAAACATTCAGTACTTC,CASSLGGTIAKNIQYF
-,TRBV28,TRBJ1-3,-,TGTGCCAGCAGTTTACCAGGCTTCTCTGGAAACACCATATATTTT,CASSLPGFSGNTIYF
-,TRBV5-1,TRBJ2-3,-,TGCGCCAGCAGCTTGGCGGCAGGGGCAGATACGCAGTATTTT,CASSLAAGADTQYF
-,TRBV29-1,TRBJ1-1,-,TGCAGCGTTGATTTGGGGAGGGAGATGAACACTGAAGCTTTCTTT,CSVDLGREMNTEAFF
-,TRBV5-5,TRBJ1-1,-,TGTGCCAGCAGCTTCCGGGTTTGGAACACTGAAGCTTTCTTT,CASSFRVWNTEAFF
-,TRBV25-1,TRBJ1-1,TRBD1,TGTGCCAGCGGCCAGGGGGGACGGAACACTGAAGCTTTCTTT,CASGQGGRNTEAFF
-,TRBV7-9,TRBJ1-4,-,TGTGCCAGCAGCTTAGTTCTCGAAAAACTGTTTTTT,CASSLVLEKLFF
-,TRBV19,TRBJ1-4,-,TGTGCCAGTAAGCAGGGAGTAGCGGCTAATGAAAAACTGTTTTTT,CASKQGVAANEKLFF
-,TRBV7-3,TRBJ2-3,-,TGTGCCAGCAGCTTAAATGCGGGCCGGGGGGATACGCAGTATTTT,CASSLNAGRGDTQYF